The 2 T cell receptor beta chains reported below all come from one sample, sequenced in a study of blood T cell repertoires in COVID-19. TCRdb keeps only in-frame clones here, not all; method: immunoSEQ multiplex PCR. The sample records about 180,000 clones, 80% being singletons. The sequencing input was peripheral blood. Receptors were obtained from a man in his sixties or seventies with active or convalescent COVID-19.

The chain employs TRBV5-1 and TRBJ1-4; no definite D call. Between the trimmed V and J ends, which lost 4 bases and 8 bases, there was a span of 9 bases. The CDR3 loop spans 12 amino acids. Germline V gene data show CDR1 as SGHRS and CDR2 as YFSETQ. DNA of the CDR3: TGCGCCAGCAGCCGAACGGGAGAAAAACTGTTTTTT. This sequence encodes CASSRTGEKLFF.

V is TRBV5-5 and J is TRBJ1-3; D call uncertain. Germline values: CDR1 SGHKS, CDR2 YYEKEE (reference sequence). V was trimmed by 5 bases and J by 0 bases, leaving 9 bases between them. The CDR3 covers 14 residues. CDR3 in amino acids: CASRTTHSGNTIYF. The CDR3 DNA reads TGTGCCAGCAGAACTACACACTCTGGAAACACCATATATTTT.